This TCR beta chain was recorded in a study of OX40 agonist ivuxolimab in advanced cancers. Sequenced by immunoSEQ multiplex PCR; TCRdb stores in-frame clones only, minus some. The table includes about 13,000 clones, about 78% detected once. Trimming took off 4 bases at V and 5 bases at J, with 6 bases between the two ends. Germline assignment: CDR1 SQVTM and CDR2 ANQGSEA. The CDR3 length is 11 residues. This receptor was identified in an adult with an advanced solid tumor such as melanoma, head and neck, liver or kidney cancer. Sequencing was performed on CD4+ or CD8+ T cells sorted from blood, taken in a trial of the OX40 agonist ivuxolimab. The chain recombines TRBV29-1 with TRBJ2-1, with unresolved D. CDR3 in amino acids: CSVGANNEQFF. CDR3 coding DNA: TGCAGCGTTGGGGCCAACAATGAGCAGTTCTTC.